The rows below give T cell receptor beta chains drawn from one sample of a study of T cell responses to AZD1222 COVID-19 vaccine. The assay was immunoSEQ multiplex PCR, and TCRdb's table has in-frame clones only and misses some. Of more than 150,000 clones listed, just over 90% are singletons. Here the sequenced sample was peripheral blood, taken on day 0 of AZD1222 vaccination. The source of these receptors is an adult in good health. The CDR3 runs from the conserved cysteine through the conserved F or W. D genes are given only for firm matches. Only part of the rows carry a size: once, few, many, or a class if the clone is expanded.

J gene: TRBJ2-3; clone size: NA; D gene: NA; V gene: TRBV4-3; CDR3 length: 16; CDR3 protein: CASSQEPGDATDTQYF; CDR3 DNA: TGCGCCAGCAGCCAAGAACCGGGGGACGCCACAGATACGCAGTATTTT
J gene: TRBJ2-7; clone size: NA; D gene: NA; V gene: TRBV28; CDR3 length: 15; CDR3 protein: CASSIFGTLSYEQYF; CDR3 DNA: TGTGCCAGCAGTATTTTTGGGACCCTGTCCTACGAGCAGTACTTC
J gene: TRBJ1-6; clone size: NA; D gene: NA; V gene: TRBV3-1/TRBV3-2; CDR3 length: 19; CDR3 protein: CASSQDFLGQGSRNSPLHF; CDR3 DNA: TGTGCCAGCAGCCAAGATTTTTTAGGGCAGGGATCTCGGAATTCACCCCTCCACTTT
J gene: TRBJ2-1; clone size: few; D gene: TRBD2; V gene: TRBV5-1; CDR3 length: 16; CDR3 protein: CASSLETSGWYNEQFF; CDR3 DNA: TGCGCCAGCAGCTTGGAGACTAGCGGGTGGTACAATGAGCAGTTCTTC
J gene: TRBJ2-7; clone size: NA; D gene: TRBD2; V gene: TRBV10-3; CDR3 length: 17; CDR3 protein: CAISESWGTSGSYEQYF; CDR3 DNA: TGTGCCATCAGTGAGTCGTGGGGGACTAGCGGCTCCTACGAGCAGTACTTC
J gene: TRBJ1-1; clone size: few; D gene: TRBD1; V gene: TRBV19; CDR3 length: 15; CDR3 protein: CASSVDRAGNTEAFF; CDR3 DNA: TGTGCCAGTAGTGTAGACAGGGCTGGGAACACTGAAGCTTTCTTT
J gene: TRBJ1-1; clone size: NA; D gene: TRBD1; V gene: TRBV14; CDR3 length: 13; CDR3 protein: CASRDRGFTEAFF; CDR3 DNA: TGTGCCAGCCGGGACAGGGGGTTCACTGAAGCTTTCTTT
J gene: TRBJ2-7; clone size: NA; D gene: NA; V gene: TRBV10-2; CDR3 length: 12; CDR3 protein: CASSEFRYEQYF; CDR3 DNA: TGCGCCAGCAGTGAGTTCCGGTACGAGCAGTACTTC
J gene: TRBJ2-1; clone size: NA; D gene: NA; V gene: TRBV7-6; CDR3 length: 17; CDR3 protein: CASTYSTARTKNNEQFF; CDR3 DNA: TGTGCCAGCACCTACTCTACGGCCCGAACCAAAAACAATGAGCAGTTCTTC
J gene: TRBJ1-3; clone size: NA; D gene: NA; V gene: TRBV7-7; CDR3 length: 16; CDR3 protein: CASSSGPFSSGNTIYF; CDR3 DNA: TGTGCTAGCAGCTCGGGACCATTCTCTTCTGGAAACACCATATATTTT
J gene: TRBJ2-3; clone size: few; D gene: NA; V gene: TRBV20-1; CDR3 length: 11; CDR3 protein: CSARTADTQYF; CDR3 DNA: TGCAGTGCTAGGACTGCGGATACGCAGTATTTT
J gene: TRBJ1-2; clone size: few; D gene: TRBD1; V gene: TRBV10-1; CDR3 length: 14; CDR3 protein: CASSAGQGSDGYTF; CDR3 DNA: TGCGCCAGCAGTGCTGGACAGGGATCAGACGGCTACACCTTC
J gene: TRBJ1-5; clone size: NA; D gene: NA; V gene: TRBV18; CDR3 length: 14; CDR3 protein: CASSPQGHYQPQHF; CDR3 DNA: TGTGCCAGCTCACCACAGGGACACTATCAGCCCCAGCATTTT